This passage covers 8 T cell receptor beta chains from one sample sequenced in a study of T cells expressing NK-cell markers. TCRdb re-called the 5' RACE reads and catalogs CDR3 proteins one per entry, DNA excluded. Recorded here are about 550,000 distinct CDR3 sequences; the top ten clones represent approximately 3.6%. Sequenced input: blood T cells: a sorted CD56 or NKG2C T cell subset, CD4+ or CD8+ T cells, or bulk PBMC T cells (not recorded which). The receptor set was obtained from a man aged 18 to 30 in good health.

The chain combines TRBV7-7 with TRBJ2-1; the TRBD2 assignment by TCRdb is unverifiable without DNA. This CDR3 region has 14 residues. Germline lookup yields CDR1 SSHAT and CDR2 FNYEAQ (reference sequence). The CDR3 region is CASSLTASHNEQFF.

The chain links TRBV12-3 or TRBV12-4 to TRBJ1-5; the D call of TRBD1 rests on TCRdb alone, since no DNA is present to check it. This CDR3 comprises 14 residues. This CDR3 reads CASSSFRGISPQHF.

The chain recombines TRBV7-2 with TRBJ1-3. The CDR3 runs 15 residues. Germline CDR1 SGHTA, CDR2 FQGNSA. The CDR3 spells CASSLAAQSRNTIYF.

CDR3: CASSPRLAGGPDTQYF. The chain links TRBV4-1 to TRBJ2-3; absent DNA, TCRdb's TRBD2 call cannot be checked. There are 16 residues in the CDR3. Per the germline V gene, CDR1 is MGHRA and CDR2 is YSYEKL.

The rearrangement joins TRBV6-1 to TRBJ1-5; with no DNA, the TCRdb D assignment of TRBD1 cannot be verified. Germline CDR1 reads MNHNS; CDR2 reads SASEGT. The CDR3 is made up of 14 amino acids. The CDR3: CASNPGMSNQPQHF.

This chain connects TRBV12-3 or TRBV12-4 to TRBJ2-1. CDR3 length equals 15 residues. The CDR3 region is CASSLGALGIDEQFF.

This sequence joins TRBV3-1 and TRBJ2-5; TCRdb picks TRBD2, but there is no DNA to check that call. CDR3 size: 14 residues. Germline V gene sequence: CDR1 LGHDT, CDR2 YNNKEL (reference sequence). CDR3 sequence reads: CASSQGLGRETQYF.

V usage is TRBV20-1 and J usage is TRBJ2-6; TCRdb calls TRBD1, which cannot be checked without DNA. From germline, CDR1 is DFQATT and CDR2 SNEGSKA (reference sequence). This CDR3 contains 14 residues. The CDR3 here is CSAPTGSGANVLTF.